Following are 11 T cell receptor beta chains from one sample sequenced in a study of OX40 agonist ivuxolimab in advanced cancers. The method was immunoSEQ multiplex PCR; TCRdb's version includes in-frame clones alone and lacks a portion of them. The data contain about 94,000 clones, approximately 92% of them singletons. The sequencing here drew on CD4+ or CD8+ T cells sorted from blood, taken in a trial of the OX40 agonist ivuxolimab. The receptors originated from an adult with an advanced solid tumor such as melanoma, head and neck, liver or kidney cancer.

The V call is TRBV15, the J call TRBJ2-3; D possibly corresponds to TRBD1 (6 bases). The CDR3 spans 13 residues. The V end lost 7 bases, the J end lost 6 bases, and 14 bases lay between the germline ends. Germline assignment: CDR1 LNHNV and CDR2 YYDKDF (reference sequence). CDR3 protein: CATTDLGADTQYF. DNA for the CDR3: TGTGCCACCACTGACCTGGGGGCGGATACGCAGTATTTT.

The J gene is TRBJ2-7, the V gene TRBV29-1; D not resolved. Germline CDR1 SQVTM, CDR2 ANQGSEA. The CDR3 is 15 amino acids. Trimming pared 0 bases from V and 0 bases from J, leaving 12 bases between. In DNA, the CDR3 is TGCAGCGTTGAAGATGGGTCAGCTCACTCCTACGAGCAGTACTTC. Protein product: CSVEDGSAHSYEQYF.

The V and J genes are TRBV4-1 and TRBJ1-5; D possibly corresponds to TRBD1 (6 bases). The CDR3 has 15 residues. V was trimmed by 1 base and J by 7 bases, leaving 14 bases between them. Germline CDR1 MGHRA, CDR2 YSYEKL. CDR3 loop: CASSQGGGGGQPQHF. The CDR3 DNA is TGCGCCAGCAGCCAAGGAGGAGGGGGAGGACAGCCCCAGCATTTT.

As regards this clone: One junction end disagrees with the germline gene, perhaps due to a read error. J is TRBJ2-5 and V is TRBV7-7; 11 bases are a match to TRBD1. Germline lookup yields CDR1 SSHAT and CDR2 FNYEAQ (reference sequence). The CDR3 runs to 16 residues. The CDR3 sequence: CASSLAFGTGGETQYF. As DNA, the CDR3 is TGTGCTAGCAGCTTAGCCTTTGGGACAGGGGGAGAGACCCAGTACTTC.

The CDR3, as DNA: TGTGCCAGCAGTTTATCGGGACTTCGCACAGATACGCAGTATTTT. Its translation: CASSLSGLRTDTQYF. The chain carries TRBV27 and TRBJ2-3, with D tentatively TRBD2 (6 bases). Germline CDR1 reads MNHEY; CDR2 reads SMNVEV (reference sequence). The CDR3 consists of 15 residues. The germline V and J ends were trimmed by 0 bases and 1 base, with 8 bases remaining between them.

CDR3 residues: CASSVGQADNGYTF. DNA for the CDR3: TGTGCCAGCAGCGTAGGGCAGGCGGACAATGGCTACACCTTC. The chain combines TRBV9 with TRBJ1-2, with a tentative D call TRBD1 (5 bases). CDR1 is SGDLS and CDR2 is YYNGEE in the germline V gene. The CDR3 runs to 14 residues. V was trimmed by 0 bases and J by 6 bases, leaving 12 bases between them.

The chain joins TRBV20-1 to TRBJ1-1; D remains unclear. Per the germline V gene, CDR1 is DFQATT and CDR2 is SNEGSKA (reference sequence). Trimming removed 3 bases from V and 2 bases from J, with 4 bases in between. This CDR3 has 11 amino acids. CDR3 coding DNA: TGCAGTGCTAGCCTTAACACTGAAGCTTTCTTT. It specifies CSASLNTEAFF.

The V gene is TRBV25-1, the J gene TRBJ2-7; 7 bases fit TRBD2. Germline V gene sequence: CDR1 MGHDK, CDR2 SYGVNS. CDR3 length equals 17 residues. Germline trimming cut 4 bases from V and 0 bases from J; bases unmatched to any gene: 12. CDR3 loop: CASSARSGTPLSYEQYF. The CDR3 coding sequence is TGTGCCAGCAGTGCGCGGAGCGGGACTCCTCTCTCCTACGAGCAGTACTTC.

V gene TRBV7-2 combines with J gene TRBJ2-3; 8 nucleotides line up with TRBD2. The CDR3 sequence is 16 residues long. The ends lost 4 bases at V and 2 bases at J; junction bases unmatched: 8. Germline V gene sequence: CDR1 SGHTA, CDR2 FQGNSA. The CDR3 DNA sequence: TGTGCCAGCAGCTCCCCGACTAGCGTACCCACAGATACGCAGTATTTT. Translation gives CASSSPTSVPTDTQYF.

This clone was detected a few times. This sequence joins TRBV9 and TRBJ2-3; no firm D call. V lost 0 bases and J lost 1, with 6 bases in between. In germline, CDR1 is SGDLS, CDR2 YYNGEE. The CDR3 consists of 14 residues. CDR3 sequence: CASSVAYGTDTQYF. The DNA of the CDR3 is TGTGCCAGCAGCGTAGCGTACGGCACAGATACGCAGTATTTT.

V usage is TRBV9 and J usage is TRBJ1-1, with D unclear. The CDR3 runs to 13 residues. V shed 0 bases and J shed 4 bases, with 7 bases lying between them. Germline CDR1 is SGDLS and CDR2 is YYNGEE. The CDR3 region is CASSVGVLTEAFF. In nucleotides, the CDR3 is TGTGCCAGCAGCGTAGGGGTACTCACTGAAGCTTTCTTT.